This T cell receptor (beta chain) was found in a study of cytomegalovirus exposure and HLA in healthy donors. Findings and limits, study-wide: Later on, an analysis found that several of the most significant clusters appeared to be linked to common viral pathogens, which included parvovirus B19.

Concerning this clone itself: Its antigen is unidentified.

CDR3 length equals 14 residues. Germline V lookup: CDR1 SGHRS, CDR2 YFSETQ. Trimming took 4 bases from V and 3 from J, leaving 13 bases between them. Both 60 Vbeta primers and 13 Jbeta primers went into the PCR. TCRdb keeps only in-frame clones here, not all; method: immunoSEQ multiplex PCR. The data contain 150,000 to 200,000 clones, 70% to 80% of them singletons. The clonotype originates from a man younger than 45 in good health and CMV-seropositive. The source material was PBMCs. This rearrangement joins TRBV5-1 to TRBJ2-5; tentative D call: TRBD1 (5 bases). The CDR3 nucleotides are TGCGCCAGCAGCGCACACAGCAGGGAAGAGACCCAGTACTTC. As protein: CASSAHSREETQYF. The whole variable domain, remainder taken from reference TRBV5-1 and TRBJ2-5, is KAGVTQTPRYLIKTRGQQVTLSCSPISGHRSVSWYQQTPGQGLQFLFEYFSETQRNKGNFPGRFSGRQFSNSRSEMNVSTLELGDSALYLCASSAHSREETQYFGPGTRLLVL.